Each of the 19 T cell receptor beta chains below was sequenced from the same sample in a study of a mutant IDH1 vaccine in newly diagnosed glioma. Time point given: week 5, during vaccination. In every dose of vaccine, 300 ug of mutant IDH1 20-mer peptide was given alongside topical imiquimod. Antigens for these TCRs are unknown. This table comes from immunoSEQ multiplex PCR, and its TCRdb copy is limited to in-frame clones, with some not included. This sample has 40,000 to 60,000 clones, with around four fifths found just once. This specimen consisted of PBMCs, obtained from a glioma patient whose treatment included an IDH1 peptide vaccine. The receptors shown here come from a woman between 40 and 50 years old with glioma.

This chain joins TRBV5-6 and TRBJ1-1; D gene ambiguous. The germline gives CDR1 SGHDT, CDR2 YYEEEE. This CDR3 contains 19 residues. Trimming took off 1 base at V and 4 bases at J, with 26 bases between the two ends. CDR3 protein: CASSLPIGYWEPPGTEAFF. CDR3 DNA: TGTGCCAGCAGCTTGCCGATCGGCTATTGGGAGCCTCCGGGCACTGAAGCTTTCTTT.

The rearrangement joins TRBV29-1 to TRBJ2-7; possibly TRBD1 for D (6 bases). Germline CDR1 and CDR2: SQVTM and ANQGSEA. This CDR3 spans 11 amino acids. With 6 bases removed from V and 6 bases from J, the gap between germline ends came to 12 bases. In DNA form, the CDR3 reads TGCAGCGTACAGGGAATGGGCGAGCAGTACTTC. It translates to CSVQGMGEQYF.

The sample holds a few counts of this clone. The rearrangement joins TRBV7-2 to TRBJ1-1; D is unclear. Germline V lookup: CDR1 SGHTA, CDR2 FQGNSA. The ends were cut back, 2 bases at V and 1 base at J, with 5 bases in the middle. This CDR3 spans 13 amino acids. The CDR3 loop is CASSLFKNTEAFF. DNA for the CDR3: TGTGCCAGCAGCTTATTTAAGAACACTGAAGCTTTCTTT.

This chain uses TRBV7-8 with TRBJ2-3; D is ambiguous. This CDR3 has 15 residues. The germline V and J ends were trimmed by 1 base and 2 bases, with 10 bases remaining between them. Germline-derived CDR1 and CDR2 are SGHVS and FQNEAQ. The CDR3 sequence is CASSLVSASTDTQYF. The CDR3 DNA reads TGTGCCAGCAGCTTAGTGTCAGCCTCCACAGATACGCAGTATTTT.

CDR3 loop: CASSLGNSNQPQHF. The CDR3 bases are TGTGCCAGCAGCTTAGGTAATAGCAATCAGCCCCAGCATTTT. The chain is built from TRBV7-8 and TRBJ1-5; unclear D gene. With 1 base removed from V and 0 bases from J, the gap between germline ends came to 4 bases. The CDR3 runs 14 residues. The V gene's germline CDR1 is SGHVS and CDR2 FQNEAQ.

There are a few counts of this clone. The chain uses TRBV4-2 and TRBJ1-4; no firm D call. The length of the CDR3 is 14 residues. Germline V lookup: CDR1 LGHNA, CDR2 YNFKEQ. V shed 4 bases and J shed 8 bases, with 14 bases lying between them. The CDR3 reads CASSPSRGREKLFF. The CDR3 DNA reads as TGTGCCAGCAGCCCTTCCCGAGGGCGCGAAAAACTGTTTTTT.

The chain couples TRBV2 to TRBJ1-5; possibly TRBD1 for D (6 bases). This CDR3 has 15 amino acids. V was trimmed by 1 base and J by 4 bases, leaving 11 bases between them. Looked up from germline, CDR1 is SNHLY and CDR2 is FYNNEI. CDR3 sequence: CASSEGGAINQPQHF. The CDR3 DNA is TGTGCCAGCAGTGAAGGGGGGGCTATTAATCAGCCCCAGCATTTT.

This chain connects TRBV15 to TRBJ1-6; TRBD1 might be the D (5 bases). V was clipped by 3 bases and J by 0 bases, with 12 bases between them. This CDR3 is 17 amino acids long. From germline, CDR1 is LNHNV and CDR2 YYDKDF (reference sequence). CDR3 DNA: TGTGCCACCAGCAGCTCAGGGTCCCGCTCCTATAATTCACCCCTCCACTTT. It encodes CATSSSGSRSYNSPLHF.

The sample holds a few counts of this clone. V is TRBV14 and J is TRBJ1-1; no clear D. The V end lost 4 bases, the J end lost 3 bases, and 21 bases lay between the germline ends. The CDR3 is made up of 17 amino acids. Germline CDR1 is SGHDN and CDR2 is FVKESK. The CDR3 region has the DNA TGTGCCAGCAGCCCCCGGTGGGGAGAGGTTGGGGACACTGAAGCTTTCTTT. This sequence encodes CASSPRWGEVGDTEAFF. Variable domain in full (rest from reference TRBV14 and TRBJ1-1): EAGVTQFPSHSVIEKGQTVTLRCDPISGHDNLYWYRRVMGKEIKFLLHFVKESKQDESGMPNNRFLAERTGGTYSTLKVQPAELEDSGVYFCASSPRWGEVGDTEAFFGQGTRLTVV.

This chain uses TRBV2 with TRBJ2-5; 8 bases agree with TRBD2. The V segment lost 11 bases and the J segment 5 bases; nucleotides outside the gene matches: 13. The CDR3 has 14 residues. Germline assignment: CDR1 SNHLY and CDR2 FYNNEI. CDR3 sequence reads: CAGSSGTSAETQYF. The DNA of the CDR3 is TGTGCCGGCTCCTCAGGGACTAGTGCTGAGACCCAGTACTTC. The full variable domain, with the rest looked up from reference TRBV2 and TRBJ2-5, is EPEVTQTPSHQVTQMGQEVILRCVPISNHLYFYWYRQILGQKVEFLVSFYNNEISEKSEIFDDQFSVERPDGSNFTLKIRSTKLEDSAMYFCAGSSGTSAETQYFGPGTRLLVL.

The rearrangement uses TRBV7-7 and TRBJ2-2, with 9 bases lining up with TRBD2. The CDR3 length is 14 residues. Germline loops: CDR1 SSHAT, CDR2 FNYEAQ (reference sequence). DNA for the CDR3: TGTGCGAGCGCTAAGCGGGGGGTCACCGGGGAGCTGTTTTTT. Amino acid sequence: CASAKRGVTGELFF.

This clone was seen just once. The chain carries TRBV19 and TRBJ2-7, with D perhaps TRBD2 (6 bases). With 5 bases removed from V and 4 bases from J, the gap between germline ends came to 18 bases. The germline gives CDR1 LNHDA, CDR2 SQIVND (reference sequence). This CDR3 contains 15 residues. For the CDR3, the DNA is TGTGCCAGTAGTCCGGGGCGGGGAGTCTTTTACGAGCAGTACTTC. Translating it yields CASSPGRGVFYEQYF. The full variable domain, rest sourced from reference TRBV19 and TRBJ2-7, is DGGITQSPKYLFRKEGQNVTLSCEQNLNHDAMYWYRQDPGQGLRLIYYSQIVNDFQKGDIAEGYSVSREKKESFPLTVTSAQKNPTAFYLCASSPGRGVFYEQYFGPGTRLTVT.

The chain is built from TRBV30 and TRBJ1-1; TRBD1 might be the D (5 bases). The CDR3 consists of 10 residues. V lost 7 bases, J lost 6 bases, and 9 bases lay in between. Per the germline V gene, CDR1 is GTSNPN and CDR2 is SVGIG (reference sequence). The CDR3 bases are TGTGCCTTCGGGGCTTCTGAAGCTTTCTTT. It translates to CAFGASEAFF.

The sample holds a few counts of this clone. For the CDR3, the DNA is TGTGCCAGCTCACGGGAGTATAGCAATCAGCCCCAGCATTTT. Amino acids: CASSREYSNQPQHF. V gene TRBV18 combines with J gene TRBJ1-5; D is undetermined. The CDR3 runs 14 residues. Trimming left V 4 bases short and J 0 bases short, with 7 bases between. The germline V gene encodes CDR1 KGHSH and CDR2 LQKENI.

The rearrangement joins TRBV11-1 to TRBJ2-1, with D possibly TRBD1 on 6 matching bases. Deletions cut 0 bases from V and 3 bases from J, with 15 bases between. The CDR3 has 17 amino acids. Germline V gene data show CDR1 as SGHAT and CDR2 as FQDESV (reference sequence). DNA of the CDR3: TGTGCCAGCAGCTTAGCTCGGGGAGAGGGGGACTACAATGAGCAGTTCTTC. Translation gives CASSLARGEGDYNEQFF.

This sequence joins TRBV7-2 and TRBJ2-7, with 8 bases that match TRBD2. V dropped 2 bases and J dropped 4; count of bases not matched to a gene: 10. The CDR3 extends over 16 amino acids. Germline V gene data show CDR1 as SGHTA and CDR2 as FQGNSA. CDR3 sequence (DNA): TGTGCCAGCAGCTTAAATCGGGCGGGGGGAAAGTACGAGCAGTACTTC. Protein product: CASSLNRAGGKYEQYF.

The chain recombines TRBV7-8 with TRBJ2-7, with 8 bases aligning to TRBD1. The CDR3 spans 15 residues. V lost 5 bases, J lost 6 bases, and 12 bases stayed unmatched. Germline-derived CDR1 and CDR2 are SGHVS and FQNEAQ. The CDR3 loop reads CASSTWTGRPGEQYF. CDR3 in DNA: TGTGCCAGCAGCACCTGGACAGGGAGGCCCGGCGAGCAGTACTTC.

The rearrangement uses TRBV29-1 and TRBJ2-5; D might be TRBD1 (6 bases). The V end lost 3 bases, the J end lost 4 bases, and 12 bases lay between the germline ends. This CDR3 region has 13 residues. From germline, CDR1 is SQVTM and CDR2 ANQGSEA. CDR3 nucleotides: TGCAGCGTTGACCCGGAAGGGGGAGAGACCCAGTACTTC. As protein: CSVDPEGGETQYF.

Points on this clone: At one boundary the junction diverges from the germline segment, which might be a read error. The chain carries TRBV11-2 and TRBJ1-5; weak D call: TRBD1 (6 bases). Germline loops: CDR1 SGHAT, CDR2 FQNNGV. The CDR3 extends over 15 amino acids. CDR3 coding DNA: TGTGCCAGCAGCGTAGATGGGGGCTGGAATCAGCCCCAGCATTTT. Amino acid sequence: CASSVDGGWNQPQHF.